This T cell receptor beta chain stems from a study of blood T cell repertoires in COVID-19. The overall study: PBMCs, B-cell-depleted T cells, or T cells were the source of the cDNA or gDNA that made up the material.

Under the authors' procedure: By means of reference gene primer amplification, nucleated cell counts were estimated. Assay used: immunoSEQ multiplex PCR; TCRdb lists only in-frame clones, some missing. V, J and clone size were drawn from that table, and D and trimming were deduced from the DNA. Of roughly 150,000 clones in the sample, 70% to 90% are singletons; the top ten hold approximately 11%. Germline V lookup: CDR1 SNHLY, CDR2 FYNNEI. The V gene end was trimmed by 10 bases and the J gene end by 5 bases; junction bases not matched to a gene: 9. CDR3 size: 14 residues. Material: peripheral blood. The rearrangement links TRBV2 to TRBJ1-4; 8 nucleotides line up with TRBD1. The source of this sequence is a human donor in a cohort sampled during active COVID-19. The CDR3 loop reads CAIDRGRGNEKLFF. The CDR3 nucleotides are TGTGCCATCGACAGGGGTCGCGGGAATGAAAAACTGTTTTTT.